This TCR beta chain was captured by sequencing in a study of T cell clonality in common variable immunodeficiency. Study results and limitations: Repertoire-complication correlations in CVID were limited by patient heterogeneity. CVID subjects showed higher TCRbeta clonality than healthy controls. CVID subjects shared fewer TCRbeta clones than healthy controls did.

The CDR3 contains 14 residues. CDR1 SQVTM and CDR2 ANQGSEA come from the germline V gene. V lost 2 bases to trimming and J lost 2 bases; unmatched junction nucleotides: 3. Sequencing input was equivalent genomic DNA from CVID and controls. The method was immunoSEQ multiplex PCR; TCRdb's version includes in-frame clones alone and lacks a portion of them. The table lists over 55,000 clones, with no singletons. This clone appeared many times. The antigen is not known. The read ends 3 residues before the CDR3 terminus; that terminus is restored from the germline J gene. This sequence originates from a person aged 18 to 70 in good health. Sequences were obtained from peripheral blood mononuclear cells. The chain combines TRBV29-1 with TRBJ2-3; 8 positions match TRBD1. CDR3 in amino acids: CSVESDRVTDTQYF. The CDR3 bases that were read are TGCAGCGTTGAATCGGACAGGGTCACAGATACG.